This TCR beta chain is from a study of cytomegalovirus exposure and HLA in healthy donors (dated by TCRdb to the late 2010s). For the study in its entirety: An earlier analysis of roughly 570 of the donors reported approximately 280 Gb of sequence data and 117 million unique TCR beta sequences obtained from around 180 million T cells. Typing coverage varied by locus: about 629-640 donors for A, B, C, DRB1 and DQB1; more than 500 for DQA1; around 610 for DPA1; roughly 470 for DPB1. Across some 400 genotyped donors of the cohort, an average of approximately 240,000 unique TCR beta nucleotide sequences per donor were sequenced, and roughly 20% of those sequences were non-productive. Genome-wide SNP genotypes for about 65% of the 666 donors were used in a later genetic analysis, which treated that subset as a discovery cohort. Besides the first cohort of about 730 subjects, a separate validation cohort made up of 95 to 150 different subjects was used. Using immunosequencing, the study profiled T cell repertoires from 500 to 800 subjects and related those repertoires to cytomegalovirus serostatus. HLA typing included class I and class II loci at four-digit resolution. To predict cytomegalovirus infection status, the study brought together high-throughput TCR immunosequencing, statistical association of individual TCRs with disease status, and machine learning. Roughly 290 gigabases of sequencing data and roughly 81 million unique TCR sequences made up an early release that covered approximately 620 HLA-typed donors. Donor age, sex, ethnicity and CMV serostatus were compiled alongside the repertoire data. Roughly five DR-DQ haplotypes were handled as single units for association and clustering because linkage in the cohort was strong. Rather than drawing on any new phenotypic data, the later analysis identified candidate immune exposures from TCR beta sequences and the way those sequences occurred across donors. A later analysis re-analyzed previously published TCR beta repertoires from approximately 670 donors and added high-resolution HLA genotyping to study TCR occurrence patterns. Of the roughly 390 genotyped donors, around 81% fell in the genetic ancestry cluster associated with self-reported Caucasian donors. The aim of the study was to test whether cataloging public T cell receptors could identify signatures of past pathogen exposure. In an earlier analysis of roughly 580 of the donors, high-throughput TCR beta sequencing was used to judge whether each TCR beta V gene segment behaved as functional or pseudogenic. Every discovery cohort repertoire had been produced on one sequencing platform.

A remark on this clone: Its antigen target is currently unknown. No base-level quality is on record; no much larger clone is a single base apart.

The cohort comprised around 690 healthy bone marrow donors. At the time of sampling, every cohort member was nominally healthy, though immune exposures that went unrecorded were likely present. The donor tested CMV seronegative and was one of the 352 seronegative cohort members. A peripheral blood sample was provided by each donor, and peripheral blood mononuclear cells were used for TCR beta sequencing. The Qiagen DNeasy Blood Extraction Kit was used to extract genomic DNA from the blood cell samples. Looking up the germline V gene (reference sequence) yields CDR1 GTSNPN and CDR2 SVGIG. V loses 3 bases at its end and J loses 2 bases; junction bases beyond the gene matches: 10. Measured from the cysteine to the phenylalanine, the CDR3 is 17 residues long. Only the CDR3 DNA is retained, 51 bases long and in frame from the first base. Receptor amplification or capture employed the immunoSEQ multiplex PCR assay. A mixture of 60 forward primers for TCR Vbeta segments and 13 reverse primers for TCR Jbeta segments was used in the multiplex PCR. A multiplex PCR assay on genomic DNA amplified the CDR3 region of rearranged TCR beta genes. On the Illumina HiSeq System, the amplified TCR beta libraries were sequenced as 87-base-pair reads. The study's processing was this. In a later analysis, around 80 million unique TCR beta chains were counted across the roughly 610 repertoires, and around 10 million of these chains were shared by at least two donors. To remove PCR and sequencing errors, raw reads were error-corrected and collapsed into unique sequences using a nearest-neighbor algorithm that merged closely related sequences. Alignment of CDR3 sequences to IMGT reference sequences was used to assign V, D and J gene segments. For a sequence to be retained, a match of at least six nucleotides was required to both a V gene segment and a J gene segment. Rearrangements were classified as productive when the CDR3 lacked stop codons and remained in frame with V and J, and all other rearrangements were classified as non-productive. CDR3 was defined by IMGT convention, running from the second conserved V-encoded cysteine to the conserved J-encoded phenylalanine. The earlier analysis of some 550 of the donors excluded any sequence lacking an unambiguous match to a single V gene segment. An earlier analysis of several hundred of the donors classified V segments as functional when productive rearrangements were above 56.7% and as segregating when the standard deviation between donors was above 5%. A statistical classification framework was developed to diagnose cytomegalovirus status using the catalog of TCR beta chain sequences. In a later analysis, TCR nucleotide sequences were compared against IMGT/GENE-DB human TR gene sequences so that V and J genes could be assigned. In a later analysis, CDR3 sequences and most-parsimonious VDJ recombination scenarios were assigned using the TCRdist pipeline. In a later analysis, each TCR beta chain was defined by its CDR3 amino acid sequence together with its V-gene family, and reads without a unique V-gene family were excluded. A later analysis removed nearly 600 highly shared, low-generation-probability nucleotide sequences to deal with suspected cross-contamination and a sequencing artifact. For each public chain, a later analysis derived a clonal expansion index from normalized ranks of inferred template counts within each repertoire. A later analysis computed generation probabilities with a VDJ recombination model fitted to out-of-frame rearrangements, and checked the results against IGoR. In a later analysis, TCR-TCR, TCR-HLA and TCR-CMV co-occurrence was scored with hypergeometric tests, and a repertoire-size bias correction was applied to TCR pairs. To estimate false discovery rates, a later analysis permuted the HLA or CMV assignments 20 times. A later analysis grouped co-occurring TCRs with DBSCAN, adding TCRdist sequence similarity when clustering within HLA-allele-positive subsets. Repertoires with fewer than 30,000 or more than 120,000 public chains, plus five repertoires with anomalous nucleotide sharing, were excluded from co-occurrence clustering. Held by TCRdb, this immuneACCESS table contains in-frame sequences only and omits some clones. Under half of the omission traces to an unresolved V gene where checked; the cause of the rest is unknown. From that table come the V and J calls and clone size; the DNA was used to work out D and trimming. For this sample the table gives approximately 130,000 clones, of which approximately 84% were detected only once. The top ten hold around 1.8% of the sample.

Findings and caveats that apply to the study as a whole: Compared with equally common non-associated chains, HLA-associated TCR beta chains in a later analysis were more clonally expanded and had lower generation probabilities. Most TCR sequences were seen in very few donors, while some public TCRs were found in many individuals. In a later analysis, most CMV-associated TCR beta chains were found to appear HLA-restricted, with HLA associations seemingly driven largely by CMV exposure. The cohort was sequenced for TCR beta chains only, and without alpha or paired-chain data the features that could be detected were limited. Cytomegalovirus status was reported to be diagnosed by the classifier with high specificity and sensitivity in both the original and validation cohorts. It was suggested by the authors that the approach could potentially be generalized to other disease states and immunological phenotypes. HLA typing was unavailable for some donors at each locus, so association tests used only the typed subset. The study gave a list of more than 150 TCR beta chains associated with cytomegalovirus. In an earlier analysis of under 600 of the donors, most TCR beta V segments were observed in productive rearrangements about 87% or about 30% of the time, broadly matching IMGT annotations. A further reported finding was that TCR beta sequences accurately predicted the HLA-A and HLA-B alleles for most subjects in the first cohort. The only immune exposure information available for the cohort was CMV serostatus. A later genetic analysis associated a missense DCLRE1C variant with V-gene and J-gene trimming of TCR beta chains, and an independent cohort replicated the association. When HLA alleles, especially DR and DQ, strongly co-occurred, TCR associations were difficult to assign to individual alleles. The 87-base-pair reads could not distinguish some IMGT-functional V segments, including TRBV6-2 and TRBV6-3, so those segments were excluded. The sequencing pipeline was judged likely to have produced a cluster of highly shared sequence variants as a technical artifact. Roughly uniform sequencing depth across donors was assumed in presence/absence analyses, although this assumption may not hold. In a later genetic analysis, fewer N-insertions in productive TCRs were reported among donors in an Asian-associated ancestry cluster than the roughly 640-donor mean. In vitro tests confirmed that a few of the cytomegalovirus-associated TCR beta chains recognize cytomegalovirus antigens. In a later analysis, TCR association rates were found to vary across HLA loci, with the most associated TCRs seen for DRB1 alleles and the fewest for HLA-C alleles. A later analysis reported that several top co-occurrence clusters appeared linked to parvovirus B19, influenza, CMV and Epstein-Barr virus. A later analysis associated 16,951 TCR beta sequences with specific HLA alleles at a false discovery rate of 0.05. Correlated functional status among segregating V segments might be attributable to linkage disequilibrium, but an unknown experimental factor could not be ruled out. Because counts were too low, roughly 16 rarely observed V segments, including chromosome 9 orphons, were excluded from the earlier analysis of under 650 of the donors.

The chain is made from TRBV30 and TRBJ1-3; TRBD1 matches 10 bases in the middle. This TCR was recovered from a woman in her thirties or forties in good health and CMV-seronegative. Sequenced sample: PBMCs. This receptor carries the CDR3 CAWRETGGAITGNTIYF. The sequenced DNA is TGTGCCTGGAGAGAGACAGGGGGCGCGATCACTGGAAACACCATATATTTT. With the rest looked up from the reference TRBV30 and TRBJ1-3 genes rather than sequenced, the full variable domain is SQTIHQWPATLVQPVGSPLSLECTVEGTSNPNLYWYRQAAGRGLQLLFYSVGIGQISSEVPQNLSASRPQDRQFILSSKKLLLSDSGFYLCAWRETGGAITGNTIYFGEGSWLTVV.